Listed below are T cell receptor beta chains from one sample, sequenced in a study of blood T cells in healthy people across ages. From the 5' RACE reads, TCRdb called clonotypes with MiXCR, one entry per CDR3 protein. The table has hundreds of thousands of distinct CDR3 sequences, 44% seen once. Material: blood. Receptors were obtained from a man aged 55 to 70 in good health. Both conserved end residues are part of each CDR3. A D gene is named only where the DNA matches it firmly. Where a row states a size, it is once, few, many or the class of an expanded clone; other rows omit it.

j_call d_call clone_size v_call cdr3_nt cdr3_aa
TRBJ2-5 - many TRBV27 TGTGCCAGCAGTACCAGGGTTGGAGGAGTGGAGACCCAGTACTTC CASSTRVGGVETQYF
TRBJ2-7 - - TRBV25-1 TGTGCCAGCGGGGACGGCTCCGAGCAGTACTTC CASGDGSEQYF
TRBJ1-4 - - TRBV4-3 TGCGCCAGCAGCCAATGGGGATCGATTATGAGGGAAAAACTGTTTTTT CASSQWGSIMREKLFF
TRBJ1-5 TRBD1 - TRBV6-1 TGTGCCAGCAGTCACACCGGGACAGATCAGCCCCAGCATTTT CASSHTGTDQPQHF
TRBJ2-5 - few TRBV12-5 TGTGCTAGTGGAGGTTCCCAAGAGACCCAGTACTTC CASGGSQETQYF
TRBJ1-1 - few TRBV12-3/TRBV12-4 TGTGCCAGCAGTTTAGTAGGGATCACTGAAGCTTTCTTT CASSLVGITEAFF
TRBJ2-6 - - TRBV2 TGTGCCAGCAGTGGCCGACAGCCCTCTGGGGCCAACGTCCTGACTTTC CASSGRQPSGANVLTF
TRBJ2-1 TRBD2 - TRBV13 TGTGCCAGCGTCAACGGACTAGCGGGGGGGCACAATGAGCAGTTCTTC CASVNGLAGGHNEQFF
TRBJ2-5 - - TRBV11-2 TGTGCCAGCAGCTTAGTATCTGGGGTGGAAGAGACCCAGTACTTC CASSLVSGVEETQYF
TRBJ2-5 - many TRBV18 TGTGCCAGCAGCCAACAAGAGACCCAGTACTTC CASSQQETQYF
TRBJ2-4 TRBD2 few TRBV20-1 TGCAGTGCCCCGGGACTAGCGGGGGACCAGCTAGTTGAAAACATTCAGTACTTC CSAPGLAGDQLVENIQYF
TRBJ2-3 TRBD2 - TRBV6-5 TGTGCCAGCAAACCAAGCGGGGCAGATACGCAGTATTTT CASKPSGADTQYF
TRBJ2-5 - many TRBV10-3 TGTGCCATCAGTGAGGCCGGGGCGGAGACCCAGTACTTC CAISEAGAETQYF
TRBJ2-3 - - TRBV2 TGTGCCAGCAAGAGGGACGGCACAGATACGCAGTATTTT CASKRDGTDTQYF
TRBJ2-5 - - TRBV20-1 TGCAGTGCTACCGGGACTCCCCAAGAGACCCAGTACTTC CSATGTPQETQYF
TRBJ1-1 - few TRBV6-5 TGTGCCAGCAGTTACCAGGATCTTGGGAGGACTGAAGCTTTCTTT CASSYQDLGRTEAFF
TRBJ2-7 TRBD1 many TRBV5-1 TGCGCCAGCAGCCAAACAGGGGACGAGCAGTACTTC CASSQTGDEQYF
TRBJ2-7 TRBD2 few TRBV5-6 TGTGCCAGCAGCTTTATCCTAGCGGGGGACGAGCAGTACTTC CASSFILAGDEQYF
TRBJ2-3 - - TRBV14 TGTGCCAGCAGCCCCCCTACCGGGGCACGCACAGATACGCAGTATTTT CASSPPTGARTDTQYF
TRBJ2-1 - few TRBV7-3 TGTGCCAGCAGCTTAGGTCACTCCAACAATGAGCAGTTCTTC CASSLGHSNNEQFF
TRBJ2-1 TRBD1 - TRBV7-9 TGTGCCAGCAGCGCGACAGGGGCCCACAATGAGCAGTTCTTC CASSATGAHNEQFF
TRBJ2-7 - - TRBV7-2 TGTGCCAGCAGCTTGCCCGGGACCTCCTACAATGAGCAGTACTTC CASSLPGTSYNEQYF
TRBJ1-2 - - TRBV6-5 TGTGCCAGCAGTCTCGACGGAAGATATGGCTACACCTTC CASSLDGRYGYTF
TRBJ2-7 TRBD2 few TRBV10-2 TGCGCCAGCAGTGAGTTGGGCGGGGGCTCCTACGAGCAGTACTTC CASSELGGGSYEQYF
TRBJ1-3 - - TRBV12-3/TRBV12-4 TGTGCCAGCAGGCCCGCTGGAAACACCATATATTTT CASRPAGNTIYF
TRBJ1-5 TRBD1 few TRBV4-1 TGCGCCAGCAGCCAAGATCGGACAGGCCTTCAGCCCCAGCATTTT CASSQDRTGLQPQHF
TRBJ2-3 - few TRBV5-1 TGCGCCAGCAGCTTACAACCGGGGTTTACGGCAGATACGCAGTATTTT CASSLQPGFTADTQYF
TRBJ2-5 - - TRBV7-6 TGTGCCAGCACCGAATTTCGAGTGGCACAAGAGACCCAGTACTTC CASTEFRVAQETQYF
TRBJ2-6 TRBD1 few TRBV20-1 TGCAGTGCCTCAAAGACAGGGATGGGGGCCAACGTCCTGACTTTC CSASKTGMGANVLTF
TRBJ1-1 - - TRBV24-1 TGTGCCACCAGTGATCGACGGGCTGAAGCTTTCTTT CATSDRRAEAFF
TRBJ1-2 - few TRBV15 TGTGCCACCAGCAGAGTCTTGGGGGCGGATGGCTACACCTTC CATSRVLGADGYTF
TRBJ2-3 - - TRBV7-9 TGTGCCAGCAGCTTAAGGGTGAACAGAGAAGGGACGCAGTATTTT CASSLRVNREGTQYF
TRBJ2-7 TRBD2 - TRBV7-2 TGTGCCAGCAGCCCACGTAGCGGGGGGGATCCCTACGAGCAGTACTTC CASSPRSGGDPYEQYF
TRBJ2-4 - - TRBV20-1 TGCAGTGCTGACCTTTTTCAGCCTAAAAACATTCAGTACTTC CSADLFQPKNIQYF
TRBJ1-6 - - TRBV25-1 TGTGCCAGCAGCCCGTCAAGTAGTATTTCACCCCTCCACTTT CASSPSSSISPLHF
TRBJ2-1 TRBD2 few TRBV4-3 TGCGCCAGCAGCCAAGATCTGGCGGGGGGCTGGGGCAATGAGCAGTTCTTC CASSQDLAGGWGNEQFF
TRBJ2-1 - few TRBV29-1 TGCAGCGTTGATGATCTCCGGGGGCGTTACAATGAGCAGTTCTTC CSVDDLRGRYNEQFF
TRBJ2-1 - few TRBV3-1 TGTGCCAGCAGCCAAGTGGTGAGTGGGGAGCAGTTCTTC CASSQVVSGEQFF
TRBJ2-7 TRBD2 - TRBV7-2 TGTGCCAGCAGCTTAGCCCTAGCGGGGGTCGACGAGCAGTACTTC CASSLALAGVDEQYF